These T cell receptor beta chains were read from a single sample in a study of metastatic and nonmetastatic thyroid tumors. With MiXCR, TCRdb called clones anew from the PCR reads. This sample carries tens of thousands of clones, about 12% of them seen once, and the ten largest clones take around 10%. Sequences were obtained from tumor tissue. The receptor set was obtained from a female donor with papillary thyroid cancer or a benign thyroid nodule (not recorded which). Some clones in this sample may be carry-over from other donors' samples. The CDR3 runs from the conserved cysteine through the conserved F or W. The order of the fields is V gene, D gene, J gene, clone size, CDR3 length, CDR3 DNA, CDR3 protein. D genes are given only for firm matches. Size tells how often a clone was seen (once, few, many) or the class of an expanded clone, and some rows leave it out.

V: TRBV7-8
D: TRBD1
J: TRBJ1-2
size: NA
length: 14
DNA: TGTGCCAGCAGCTTGGGGGACAGCATTTATGGCTACACCTTC
CDR3: CASSLGDSIYGYTF

V: TRBV20-1
D: NA
J: TRBJ2-5
size: many
length: 11
DNA: TGCAGTGTGGAGGATGAAGAGACCCAGTACTTC
CDR3: CSVEDEETQYF

V: TRBV12-3/TRBV12-4
D: TRBD1
J: TRBJ1-5
size: many
length: 15
DNA: TGTGCCAGCAGTTTGACAGGGGGCCCAAATCAGCCCCAGCATTTT
CDR3: CASSLTGGPNQPQHF

V: TRBV12-3/TRBV12-4
D: NA
J: TRBJ1-1
size: many
length: 13
DNA: TGTGCCAGCAGTTTAGTGAGGGCCACTGAAGCTTTCTTT
CDR3: CASSLVRATEAFF

V: TRBV20-1
D: NA
J: TRBJ2-1
size: many
length: 15
DNA: TGCAGTGTTGGAGGGACCGCACCCCCCTACAATGAGCAGTTCTTC
CDR3: CSVGGTAPPYNEQFF

V: TRBV4-1
D: NA
J: TRBJ1-2
size: many
length: 15
DNA: TGCGCCAGCAGCCAAGAACGGGGGTTTAACTATGGCTACACCTTC
CDR3: CASSQERGFNYGYTF

V: TRBV20-1
D: TRBD1
J: TRBJ1-5
size: many
length: 14
DNA: TGCAGTGCAAGTGACAGGGTAGTCAATCAGCCCCAGCATTTT
CDR3: CSASDRVVNQPQHF

V: TRBV6-1
D: NA
J: TRBJ1-4
size: many
length: 13
DNA: TGTGCCAGCAGTGGGACAGACGGGGAAAAACTGTTTTTT
CDR3: CASSGTDGEKLFF

V: TRBV18
D: NA
J: TRBJ2-2
size: many
length: 17
DNA: TGTGCCAGCTCACCACCGATCGGCGGGTCGAACACCGGGGAGCTGTTTTTT
CDR3: CASSPPIGGSNTGELFF

V: TRBV5-1
D: NA
J: TRBJ1-1
size: NA
length: 17
DNA: TGCGCCATCAGCTTGGGGGCAACATGGGGCCGGAACACTGAAGCTTTCTTT
CDR3: CAISLGATWGRNTEAFF